The present T cell receptor beta chain was sequenced within a study of post-analysis software for immune sequencing data (dated by TCRdb to between 2015 and 2016). Some background on the complete study: Disease courses on record covered relapsing-remitting, secondary progressive and progressive-relapsing multiple sclerosis, though some patients had no subtype annotation. The patient repertoires were set against about 12 previously published healthy control repertoires from donors whose ages ranged from about 6 to 25 years. A subset of samples was prepared in parallel using single-end sample barcoding, then pooled and co-amplified after Illumina adapter ligation.

Between the V and J ends, shortened by 5 bases and 7 bases respectively, the junction contains 17 bases. From cysteine to phenylalanine, the CDR3 is 15 amino acids long. The read is trimmed to its CDR3 DNA, 45 bases read in frame from base 1. Beyond this particular receptor, the publication reports: The multiple sclerosis patient group was slightly younger than the control group. When samples were clustered directly using the F measure, samples prepared in the same batch co-clustered strongly, which prompted a batch-effect correction. Patients showed significantly higher frequencies than controls for roughly five TRBV segments, among them TRBV5-6, TRBV5-1 and TRBV20-1. Multiple sclerosis patients had significantly lower normalized Chao1 diversity than controls, a result that suggests substantial peripheral T-cell clonal expansion.

The method was PCR. For sequencing, an Illumina HiSeq 2500 was employed. To reduce PCR and sequencing biases, unique molecular identifiers were incorporated into the TCR beta cDNA libraries. Every 1 to 10 million input T cells yielded some 500,000 cDNA molecules, meaning each molecule approximated one T cell. The patient libraries were prepared and sequenced using the same protocol as the earlier healthy control dataset. Within a given batch, samples were prepared together, multiplexed and sequenced on the same HiSeq lane. Processing in the source paper ran as follows. MIGEC was used to process the raw barcoded reads, and molecular identifier groups with only a single read were discarded before consensus assembly and CDR3 extraction. Clonotype tables were post-analysed with VDJtools, normalizing diversity by down-sampling all datasets to the smallest sample size. Repertoire overlap clustering matched CDR3 amino acid but not nucleotide sequences to correct batch-related cross-sample contamination. The public sequencing data were trimmed at Q25 with fastp and processed into clonotypes with MiXCR by TCRdb, which kept only in-frame beta chains. One record per CDR3 amino acid sequence lists the most common genes and DNA. The V and J calls and clone size are TCRdb's, not the authors'. The sample table records approximately 730,000 distinct CDR3 sequences; just under 30% of these occur just once. Approximately 0.55% of the sample is taken by the ten largest.

A few counts support this clonotype. Its recognized antigen is unknown. It has no much larger one-base neighbor in the sample; base qualities were not kept. TCR beta repertoires were profiled from peripheral blood of roughly 13 young patients with multiple sclerosis to demonstrate the VDJtools post-analysis software. Multiple sclerosis patients were children and adolescents aged roughly 6 to 16 years. The specimen was blood. This clonotype was obtained from a girl aged 10-17 years with multiple sclerosis. This chain joins TRBV12-3 or TRBV12-4 to TRBJ1-4, with the D gene call left open. The CDR3 in this case is CASSPTVLLGEKLFF. The nucleotide sequence reads as follows: TGTGCCAGCAGTCCTACGGTCCTTCTCGGTGAAAAACTGTTTTTT.